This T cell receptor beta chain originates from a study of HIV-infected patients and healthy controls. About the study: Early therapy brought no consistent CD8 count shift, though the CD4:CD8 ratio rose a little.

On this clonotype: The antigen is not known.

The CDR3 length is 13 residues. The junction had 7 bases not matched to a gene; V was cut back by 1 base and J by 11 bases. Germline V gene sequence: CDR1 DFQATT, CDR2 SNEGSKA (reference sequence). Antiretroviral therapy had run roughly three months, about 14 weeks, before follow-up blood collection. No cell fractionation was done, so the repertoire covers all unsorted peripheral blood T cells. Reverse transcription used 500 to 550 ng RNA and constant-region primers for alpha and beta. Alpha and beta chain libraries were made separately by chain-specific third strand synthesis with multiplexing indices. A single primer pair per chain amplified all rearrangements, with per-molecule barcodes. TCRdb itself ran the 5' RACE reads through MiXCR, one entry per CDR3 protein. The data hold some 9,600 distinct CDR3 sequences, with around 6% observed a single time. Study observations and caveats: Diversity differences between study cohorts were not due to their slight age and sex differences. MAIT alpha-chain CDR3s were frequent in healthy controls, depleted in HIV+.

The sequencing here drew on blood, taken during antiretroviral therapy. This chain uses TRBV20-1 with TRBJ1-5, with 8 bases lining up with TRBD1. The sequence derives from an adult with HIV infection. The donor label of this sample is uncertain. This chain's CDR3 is CSARATGEPAQHF. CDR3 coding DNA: TGCAGTGCTAGAGCGACAGGGGAACCAGCCCAGCATTTT.